This T cell receptor beta chain was retrieved from a study of blood T cell repertoires in COVID-19. Authors' methods: Reference gene primer amplification in the assay estimated nucleated cell counts. Here immunoSEQ multiplex PCR was the method, and the copy in TCRdb shows in-frame clones only, minus some. From that table come the V and J calls and clone size; the DNA was used to work out D and trimming. The repertoire consists of 200,000 or so clones, with more than 65% occurring once and the leading ten covering 7.5%. The CDR3 totals 14 residues. In germline, CDR1 is LGHDT, CDR2 YNNKEL (reference sequence). After removal of 5 bases from V and 4 bases from J, the junction contained 7 bases not matched to a gene.

The sequenced sample consisted of PBMCs or T cells enriched from blood (not recorded which). This sequence was found in a man aged 40-55 years who had recovered from COVID-19. V and J are TRBV3-1 (or the pseudogene TRBV3-2) and TRBJ2-7; 8 bases map to TRBD1. The CDR3 region is CASSYGTGSYEQYF. For the CDR3, the DNA is TGTGCCAGCAGCTACGGGACAGGTTCTTACGAGCAGTACTTC.